Reported below is one TCR beta chain. The data were taken from a study of blood T cell repertoires in COVID-19. The CDR3 runs 14 residues. Germline V lookup: CDR1 SQVTM, CDR2 ANQGSEA. Trimming took 4 bases from V and 11 from J; bases not matched to a gene: 11. Some clones are missing from TCRdb's copy, which holds only in-frame ones; the method was immunoSEQ multiplex PCR. The sample has around 210,000 clones; about 86% are singletons. This receptor was taken from a man younger than 35 with active or convalescent COVID-19. J is TRBJ1-1 and V is TRBV29-1; 12 bases fit TRBD1. The specimen was peripheral blood. The CDR3 nucleotides are TGCAGCGTTGCCGGGACAGGGGGCCACCTTGGGGCTTTCTTT. Protein sequence: CSVAGTGGHLGAFF.